This T cell receptor beta chain was identified in a study of T cells in localized non-small cell lung cancer. The study's findings and limits: Uninvolved nearby lung showed the greatest T cell clonality, exceeding that found in tumor.

Concerning this clone itself: Its antigen is still unknown.

In germline, CDR1 is SGHVS, CDR2 FNYEAQ. This CDR3 has 16 amino acids. V dropped 3 bases and J dropped 5; count of bases not matched to a gene: 4. Repertoires were generated with immunoSEQ multiplex PCR, while TCRdb's copy carries only in-frame clones and drops some. The profile shows around 9,600 clones, 89% of them singletons. The material was peripheral blood, obtained before any cancer treatment. V gene TRBV7-6 combines with J gene TRBJ2-1; 13 positions match TRBD2. This sequence originates from a female donor over 55 with stage II squamous cell lung carcinoma. CDR3 nucleotides: TGTGCCAGCAGCTTGGTAGGACTAGCGGGAGACAATGAGCAGTTCTTC. Its protein is CASSLVGLAGDNEQFF.